What follows are 11 T cell receptor beta chains derived from one specimen sequenced in a study of cytomegalovirus exposure and HLA in healthy donors. The PCR contained 60 Vbeta and 13 Jbeta primers. The protocol was immunoSEQ multiplex PCR, while the TCRdb copy is restricted to in-frame clones and leaves out a portion. The sample lists about 170,000 clones, roughly 84% occurring once. Sequenced input: PBMCs. The receptors stem from a male donor in good health and CMV-seronegative.

The genes are TRBV5-4 and TRBJ2-7, with 13 bases lining up with TRBD2. V dropped 2 bases and J dropped 2; count of bases not matched to a gene: 4. The germline CDR1 and CDR2 sequences are SGHNT and YYREEE (reference sequence). CDR3 length: 16 amino acids. The chain's CDR3 is CASSLAGTSGAYEQYF. The CDR3 bases are TGTGCCAGCAGCTTAGCCGGGACTAGCGGGGCCTACGAGCAGTACTTC.

The V and J genes are TRBV30 and TRBJ2-3; 8 bases map to TRBD2. V lost 0 bases, J lost 3 bases, and 5 bases stayed unmatched. Looked up from germline, CDR1 is GTSNPN and CDR2 is SVGIG (reference sequence). CDR3 length: 15 residues. The CDR3 nucleotides read TGTGCCTGGAGTGTACAGGGCGGGAGGACAGATACGCAGTATTTT. This codes for CAWSVQGGRTDTQYF.

V is TRBV18 and J is TRBJ2-5, with D possibly TRBD1 on 5 matching bases. Trimming removed 0 bases from V and 4 bases from J, with 12 bases in between. CDR1 KGHSH and CDR2 LQKENI come from the germline V gene. The CDR3 runs 15 residues. This CDR3 reads CASSPPFSQVETQYF. The CDR3, as DNA: TGTGCCAGCTCACCACCGTTTTCACAGGTAGAGACCCAGTACTTC.

In its sample, this clone was seen once. The chain links TRBV27 to TRBJ1-3; no clear D gene. Germline loops: CDR1 MNHEY, CDR2 SMNVEV (reference sequence). Trimming left V 6 bases short and J 2 bases short, with 11 bases between. CDR3 length: 14 amino acids. The CDR3 reads CASRKEGPGNTIYF. CDR3 DNA: TGTGCCAGCAGAAAGGAGGGCCCTGGAAACACCATATATTTT.

This rearrangement joins TRBV5-1 to TRBJ2-6, with 8 bases aligning to TRBD2. In germline, CDR1 is SGHRS, CDR2 YFSETQ. After removal of 6 bases from V and 8 bases from J, the junction contained 19 bases not matched to a gene. The CDR3 consists of 18 residues. Here the CDR3 DNA reads TGCGCCAGCACCCCGGGGGGGGGCCGCCCTTTTCCTTCCAACGTCCTGACTTTC. Translating gives CASTPGGGRPFPSNVLTF.

The chain is built from TRBV18 and TRBJ2-3, with a possible D match to TRBD2 (5 bases). Germline CDR1 reads KGHSH; CDR2 reads LQKENI. The V gene lost 6 bases and the J gene lost 0 bases, with 7 bases spanning the gap. The CDR3 extends over 13 amino acids. This CDR3 reads CASSGISTDTQYF. In DNA, the CDR3 is TGTGCCAGCTCCGGGATTAGCACAGATACGCAGTATTTT.

As for this clone: Within the sample, other DNA sequences also encode this same CDR3. The CDR3 nucleotides are TGTGCCAGTTTGGCAGGGGCGAAGGAAAAACTGTTTTTT. Translation gives CASLAGAKEKLFF. The chain recombines TRBV2 with TRBJ1-4; possibly TRBD1 for D (6 bases). From germline, CDR1 is SNHLY and CDR2 FYNNEI. CDR3 length: 13 amino acids. V was clipped by 9 bases and J by 8 bases, with 16 bases between them.

The CDR3 here is CASSSHQGHRGYQPQHF. CDR3 bases: TGTGCCAGCAGTTCCCACCAGGGACACAGAGGTTATCAGCCCCAGCATTTT. V and J are TRBV28 and TRBJ1-5; D is possibly TRBD1 (6 bases). The CDR3 covers 17 residues. CDR1 is MDHEN and CDR2 is SYDVKM in the germline V gene. The ends were cut back, 4 bases at V and 5 bases at J, with 21 bases in the middle.

The chain has TRBV19 and TRBJ2-1, with 9 bases aligning to TRBD2. The ends lost 4 bases at V and 8 bases at J; junction bases unmatched: 12. Germline V lookup: CDR1 LNHDA, CDR2 SQIVND (reference sequence). The CDR3 covers 16 residues. CDR3 coding DNA: TGTGCCAGTAGTAACCCTAGCGGGGTTCTCGGACATGAGCAGTTCTTC. Translating gives CASSNPSGVLGHEQFF. Full variable domain (missing parts from reference TRBV19 and TRBJ2-1): DGGITQSPKYLFRKEGQNVTLSCEQNLNHDAMYWYRQDPGQGLRLIYYSQIVNDFQKGDIAEGYSVSREKKESFPLTVTSAQKNPTAFYLCASSNPSGVLGHEQFFGPGTRLTVL.

The rearrangement joins TRBV6-5 to TRBJ2-7; tentatively, D is TRBD1 (6 bases). V dropped 7 bases and J dropped 4 bases, with 11 bases sitting between them. The CDR3 runs 12 residues. Germline values: CDR1 MNHEY, CDR2 SVGAGI. The CDR3 coding sequence is TGTGCCAGCACTCTCCAGGGGTACGAGCAGTACTTC. Translation: CASTLQGYEQYF.

V gene TRBV27 combines with J gene TRBJ2-7; 10 positions match TRBD1. From germline, CDR1 is MNHEY and CDR2 SMNVEV (reference sequence). The CDR3 totals 15 residues. Losses at the gene ends were 5 bases for V and 5 bases for J; bases not matched to a gene: 9. Written as DNA, the CDR3 is TGTGCCAGCAGTCCCACCGGGACAGGGGACCACGAGCAGTACTTC. Its protein is CASSPTGTGDHEQYF.